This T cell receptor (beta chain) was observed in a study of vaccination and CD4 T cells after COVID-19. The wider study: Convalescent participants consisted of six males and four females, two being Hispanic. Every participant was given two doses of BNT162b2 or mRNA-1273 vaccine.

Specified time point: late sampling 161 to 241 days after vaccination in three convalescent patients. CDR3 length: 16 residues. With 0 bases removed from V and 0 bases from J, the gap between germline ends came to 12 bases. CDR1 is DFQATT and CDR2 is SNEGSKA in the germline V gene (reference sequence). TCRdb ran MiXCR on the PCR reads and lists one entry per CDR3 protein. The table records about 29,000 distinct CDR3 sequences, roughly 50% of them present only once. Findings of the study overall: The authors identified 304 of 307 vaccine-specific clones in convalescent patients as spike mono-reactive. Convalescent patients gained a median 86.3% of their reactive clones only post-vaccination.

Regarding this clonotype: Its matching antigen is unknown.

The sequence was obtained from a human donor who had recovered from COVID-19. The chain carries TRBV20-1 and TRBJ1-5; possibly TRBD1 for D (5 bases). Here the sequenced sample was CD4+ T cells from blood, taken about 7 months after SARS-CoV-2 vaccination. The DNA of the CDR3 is TGCAGTGCTAGAGACGGGACGGTTTTTAGCAATCAGCCCCAGCATTTT. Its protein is CSARDGTVFSNQPQHF.